In this sample, the clone carrying this TCR beta chain turned up many times. The CDR3 is 12 residues long. Germline V gene data show CDR1 as LGHNT and CDR2 as FRNRAP. V gave up 6 bases and J gave up 4 bases, with 9 bases separating them. The data originate from a study of Graves' ophthalmopathy and Graves' hyperthyroidism. Included hyperthyroidism patients were aged 18 to 65 and newly diagnosed (under 2 months' duration). RNA transcripts yielded amplified TCR beta CDR3 regions. First-round RT-PCR employed HTBI primers, with a second-round multiplex PCR after it. TCRdb used MiXCR to reprocess the multiplex PCR reads, holding one entry per CDR3 protein. The table has some 360,000 distinct CDR3 sequences, approximately 18% seen once.

The TCR sequence derives from an adult woman with stable Graves' hyperthyroidism. This sequence joins TRBV12-5 and TRBJ1-1; D is possibly TRBD1 (5 bases). Material for sequencing was peripheral blood. Written as DNA, the CDR3 is TGTGCTAGTGGGGGGGTTACCACTGAAGCTTTCTTT. Translation: CASGGVTTEAFF.